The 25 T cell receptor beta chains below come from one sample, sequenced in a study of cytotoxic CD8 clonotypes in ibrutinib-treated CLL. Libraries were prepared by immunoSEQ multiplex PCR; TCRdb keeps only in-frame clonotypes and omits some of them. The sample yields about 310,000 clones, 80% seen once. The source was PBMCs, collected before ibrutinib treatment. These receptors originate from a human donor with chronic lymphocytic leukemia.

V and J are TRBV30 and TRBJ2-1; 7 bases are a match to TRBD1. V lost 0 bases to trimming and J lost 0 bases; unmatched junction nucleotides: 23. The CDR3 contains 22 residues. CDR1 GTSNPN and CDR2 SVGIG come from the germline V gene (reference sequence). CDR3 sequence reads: CAWSVLFGGRTGAETSYNEQFF. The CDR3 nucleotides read TGTGCCTGGAGTGTATTATTTGGGGGACGCACAGGGGCCGAAACCTCCTACAATGAGCAGTTCTTC.

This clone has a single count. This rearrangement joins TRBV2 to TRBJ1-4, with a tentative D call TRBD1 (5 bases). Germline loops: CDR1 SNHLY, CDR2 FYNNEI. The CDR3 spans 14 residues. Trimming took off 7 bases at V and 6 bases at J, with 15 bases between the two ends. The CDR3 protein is CASKERVGDEKLFF. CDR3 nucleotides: TGTGCCAGCAAGGAACGGGTGGGGGATGAAAAACTGTTTTTT.

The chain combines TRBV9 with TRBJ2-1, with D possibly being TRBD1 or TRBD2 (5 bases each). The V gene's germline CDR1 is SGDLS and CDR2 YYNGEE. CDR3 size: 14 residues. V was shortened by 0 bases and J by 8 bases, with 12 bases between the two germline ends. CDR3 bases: TGTGCCAGCAGCGTAGTCACGAGGGGCCATGAGCAGTTCTTC. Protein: CASSVVTRGHEQFF. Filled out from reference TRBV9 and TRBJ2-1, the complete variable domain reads DSGVTQTPKHLITATGQRVTLRCSPRSGDLSVYWYQQSLDQGLQFLIQYYNGEERAKGNILERFSAQQFPDLHSELNLSSLELGDSALYFCASSVVTRGHEQFFGPGTRLTVL.

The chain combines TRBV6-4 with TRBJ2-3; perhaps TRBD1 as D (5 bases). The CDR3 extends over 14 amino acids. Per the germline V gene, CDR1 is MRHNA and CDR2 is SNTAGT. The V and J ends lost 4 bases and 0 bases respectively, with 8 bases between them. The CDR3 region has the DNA TGTGCCAGCAGTGTTACAGGTAGCACAGATACGCAGTATTTT. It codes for CASSVTGSTDTQYF.

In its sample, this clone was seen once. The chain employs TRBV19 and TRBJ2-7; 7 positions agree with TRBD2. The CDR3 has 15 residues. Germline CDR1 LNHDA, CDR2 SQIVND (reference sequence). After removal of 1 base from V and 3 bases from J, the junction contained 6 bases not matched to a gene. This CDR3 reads CASSIVAGGDYEQYF. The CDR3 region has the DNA TGTGCCAGTAGTATAGTAGCGGGTGGAGACTACGAGCAGTACTTC.

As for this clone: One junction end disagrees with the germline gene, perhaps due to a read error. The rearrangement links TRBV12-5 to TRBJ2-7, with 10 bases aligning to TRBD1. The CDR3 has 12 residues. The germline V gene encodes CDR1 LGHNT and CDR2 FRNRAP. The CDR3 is CASGLAPDRGFF. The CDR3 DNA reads TGTGCTAGTGGTTTGGCCCCGGACAGGGGGTTCTTC.

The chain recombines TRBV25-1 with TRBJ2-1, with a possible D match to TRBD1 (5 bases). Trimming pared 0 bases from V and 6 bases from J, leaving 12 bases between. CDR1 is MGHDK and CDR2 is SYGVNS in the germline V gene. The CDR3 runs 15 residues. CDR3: CASSEYYSRVNEQFF. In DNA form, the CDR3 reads TGTGCCAGCAGTGAATATTATTCCAGGGTCAATGAGCAGTTCTTC.

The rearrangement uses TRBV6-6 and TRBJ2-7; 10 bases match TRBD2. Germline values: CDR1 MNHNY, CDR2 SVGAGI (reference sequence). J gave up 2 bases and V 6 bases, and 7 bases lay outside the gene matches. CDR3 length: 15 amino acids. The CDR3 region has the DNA TGTGCCAGCAGGCTCGGACTAGCGGAAACCTACGAGCAGTACTTC. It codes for CASRLGLAETYEQYF.

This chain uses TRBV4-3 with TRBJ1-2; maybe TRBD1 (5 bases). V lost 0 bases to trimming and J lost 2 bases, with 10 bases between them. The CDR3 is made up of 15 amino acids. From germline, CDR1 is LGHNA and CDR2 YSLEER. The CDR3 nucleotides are TGCGCCAGCAGCCAAGACCCGGGGCAAAACTATGGCTACACCTTC. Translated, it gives CASSQDPGQNYGYTF.

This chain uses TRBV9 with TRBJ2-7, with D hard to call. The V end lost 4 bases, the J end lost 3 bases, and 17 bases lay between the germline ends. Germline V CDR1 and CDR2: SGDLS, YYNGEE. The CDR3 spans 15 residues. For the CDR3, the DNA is TGTGCCAGCAGCTCCGATAGGGAAGGGTTCTACGAGCAGTACTTC. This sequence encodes CASSSDREGFYEQYF.

The CDR3 is CSAIRDYSYGYTF. The CDR3 nucleotides are TGCAGCGCGATCAGGGACTACAGCTATGGCTACACCTTC. This chain uses TRBV29-1 with TRBJ1-2; a weak D match, TRBD1 (5 bases). The length of the CDR3 is 13 residues. Germline V gene lookup returns CDR1 SQVTM and CDR2 ANQGSEA. Trimming left V 7 bases short and J 4 bases short, with 16 bases between.

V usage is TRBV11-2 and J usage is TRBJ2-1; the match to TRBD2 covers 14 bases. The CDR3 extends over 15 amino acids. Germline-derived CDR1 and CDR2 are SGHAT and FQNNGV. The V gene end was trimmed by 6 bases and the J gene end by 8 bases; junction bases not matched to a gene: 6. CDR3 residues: CASSRLAGGLDEQFF. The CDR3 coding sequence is TGTGCCAGCAGTCGACTAGCGGGAGGGCTGGATGAGCAGTTCTTC.

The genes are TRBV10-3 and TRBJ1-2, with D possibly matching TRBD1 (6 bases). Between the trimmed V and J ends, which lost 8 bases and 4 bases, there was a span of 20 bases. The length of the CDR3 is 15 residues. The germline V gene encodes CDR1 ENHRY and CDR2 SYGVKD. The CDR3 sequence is CAISLNVGRGYGYTF. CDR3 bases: TGTGCCATCTCTTTGAATGTGGGCAGGGGCTATGGCTACACCTTC.

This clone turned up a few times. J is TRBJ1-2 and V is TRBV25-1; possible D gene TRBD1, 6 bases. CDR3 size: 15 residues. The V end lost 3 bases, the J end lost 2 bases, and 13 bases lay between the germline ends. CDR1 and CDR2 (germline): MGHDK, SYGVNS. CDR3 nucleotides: TGTGCCAGCAGTGATCCTTTGGACAGAAACTATGGCTACACCTTC. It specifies CASSDPLDRNYGYTF.

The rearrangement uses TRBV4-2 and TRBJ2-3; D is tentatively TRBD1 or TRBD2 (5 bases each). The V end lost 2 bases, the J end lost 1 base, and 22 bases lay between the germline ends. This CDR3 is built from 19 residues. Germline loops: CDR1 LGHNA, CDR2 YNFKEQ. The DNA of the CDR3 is TGTGCCAGCAGCCAAATCCCAACCGGGGCCCAGGTTGGCACAGATACGCAGTATTTT. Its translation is CASSQIPTGAQVGTDTQYF.

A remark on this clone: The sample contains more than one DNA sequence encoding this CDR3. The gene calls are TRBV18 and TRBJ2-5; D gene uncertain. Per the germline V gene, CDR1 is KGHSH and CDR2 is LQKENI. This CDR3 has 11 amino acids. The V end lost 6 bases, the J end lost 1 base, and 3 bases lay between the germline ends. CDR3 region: CASSPQETQYF. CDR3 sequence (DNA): TGTGCCAGCTCTCCCCAAGAGACCCAGTACTTC.

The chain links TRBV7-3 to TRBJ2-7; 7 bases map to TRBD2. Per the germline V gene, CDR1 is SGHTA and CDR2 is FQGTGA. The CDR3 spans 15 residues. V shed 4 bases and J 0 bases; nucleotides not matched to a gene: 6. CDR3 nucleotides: TGTGCCAGCAGCTCTCGAGCGGGGAGCTCCTACGAGCAGTACTTC. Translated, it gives CASSSRAGSSYEQYF.

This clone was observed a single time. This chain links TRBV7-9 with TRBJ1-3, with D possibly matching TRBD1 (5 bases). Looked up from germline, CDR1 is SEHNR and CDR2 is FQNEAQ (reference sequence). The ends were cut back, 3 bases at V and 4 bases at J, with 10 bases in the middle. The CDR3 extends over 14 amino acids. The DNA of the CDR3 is TGTGCCAGCAGCTTCGGAGGGGACGGAAACACCATATATTTT. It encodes CASSFGGDGNTIYF.

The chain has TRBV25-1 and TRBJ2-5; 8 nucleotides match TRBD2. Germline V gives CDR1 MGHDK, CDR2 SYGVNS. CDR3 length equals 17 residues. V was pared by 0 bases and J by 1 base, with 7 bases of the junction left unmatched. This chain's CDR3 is CASSEYLTSEAQETQYF. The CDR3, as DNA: TGTGCCAGCAGTGAATATCTGACTAGCGAGGCCCAAGAGACCCAGTACTTC.

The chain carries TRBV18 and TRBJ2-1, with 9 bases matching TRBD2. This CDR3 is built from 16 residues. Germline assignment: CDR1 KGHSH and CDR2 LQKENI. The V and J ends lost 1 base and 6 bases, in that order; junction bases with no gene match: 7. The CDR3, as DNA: TGTGCCAGCTCACCACTCCTAGCGGGAAGTATCAATGAGCAGTTCTTC. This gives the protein CASSPLLAGSINEQFF.

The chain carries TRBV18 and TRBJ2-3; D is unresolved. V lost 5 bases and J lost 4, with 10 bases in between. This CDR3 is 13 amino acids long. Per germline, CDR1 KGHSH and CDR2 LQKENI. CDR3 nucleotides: TGTGCCAGCTCATGGGTAGGTGCAGATACGCAGTATTTT. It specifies CASSWVGADTQYF.

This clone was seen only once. The CDR3 region has the DNA TGTGCCAGCAGCTTTGGGGTTGGCGAGCAGTACTTC. Translated, it gives CASSFGVGEQYF. The chain has TRBV7-9 and TRBJ2-7; D call uncertain. This CDR3 spans 12 amino acids. Germline assignment: CDR1 SEHNR and CDR2 FQNEAQ (reference sequence). Trimming removed 3 bases from V and 6 bases from J, with 9 bases in between.

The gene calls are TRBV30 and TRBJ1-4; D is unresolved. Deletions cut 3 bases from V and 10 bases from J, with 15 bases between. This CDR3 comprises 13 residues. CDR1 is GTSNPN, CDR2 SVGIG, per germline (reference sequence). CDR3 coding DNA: TGTGCCTGGAGGGGGAGAGGGAAGGGAAAACTGTTTTTT. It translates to CAWRGRGKGKLFF.

In DNA form, the CDR3 reads TGTGCCAGCAGTGAAGGCGGTCTGGGGACAGGAAACTACGAGCAGTACTTC. It specifies CASSEGGLGTGNYEQYF. The gene calls are TRBV2 and TRBJ2-7; 8 positions agree with TRBD1. Trimming at V came to 1 base and at J to 3 bases, leaving 11 bases not matched to a gene. Germline lookup yields CDR1 SNHLY and CDR2 FYNNEI. The CDR3 consists of 17 residues.

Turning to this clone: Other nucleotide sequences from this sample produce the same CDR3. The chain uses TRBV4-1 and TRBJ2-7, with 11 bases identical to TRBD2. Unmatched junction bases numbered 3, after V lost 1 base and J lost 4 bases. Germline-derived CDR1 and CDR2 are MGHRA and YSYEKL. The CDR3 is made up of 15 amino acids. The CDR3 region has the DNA TGCGCCAGCAGCCAAGGGCTAGCGGGAGGTTACGAGCAGTACTTC. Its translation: CASSQGLAGGYEQYF.